This T cell receptor beta chain derives from a study of shared clonotypes between healthy human individuals. Study-wide background: The composition of the donors was two women and a few men aged 18 to 49.

Study-wide results and limits: Among donors, sharing of clonotypes was expected to be affected by sequencing depth. Memory subsets had estimated richness that was generally smaller than that of naive subsets.

Trimming removed 3 bases from V and 4 bases from J, with 15 bases in between. In germline, CDR1 is MNHEY, CDR2 SMNVEV (reference sequence). CDR3 length equals 15 residues. Positively selected for CCR7, the CD45RO-negative cells used as naive CD8 cells excluded terminally differentiated effector memory CD45RA+ cells. Turning to this clone: The antigen remains unidentified.

Assay runs were performed at deep level. TCRdb's copy holds only in-frame clones and misses some; the assay was immunoSEQ multiplex PCR. Seen here are millions of clones, about 95% observed once, and the top ten hold roughly 1%. The clonotype was recovered from a man between 18 and 35 years old in good health. This chain uses TRBV27 with TRBJ1-2; D uncertain. The sample was naive CD8+ T cells sorted from blood. CDR3 protein: CASSFSRGSGYGYTF. The CDR3 nucleotides are TGTGCCAGCAGTTTCTCCCGGGGTAGCGGCTATGGCTACACCTTC.